The clone carrying this T cell receptor (beta chain) turned up a few times. What it binds is not known. The sample belongs to a study of T cells in Graves' hyperthyroidism and ophthalmopathy. Findings of the study overall: Using 13 V-J features, a model discriminated ophthalmopathy from stable hyperthyroidism.

The TCR beta CDR3 regions underwent amplification using RNA transcripts as the source. The TCR CDR3 first-round RT-PCR relied on the HTBI primer set. TCRdb recomputed calls from the multiplex PCR reads with MiXCR, one row per CDR3 protein. The sample lists about 410,000 distinct CDR3 sequences, roughly 14% seen once, with under 15% in the top ten. Sequenced sample: blood. This sequence originates from a man between 18 and 29 years old with Graves' ophthalmopathy.

CDR3 coding DNA: TGTGCCAGCAGCCAAGAGGGGGCGGGGGCGAGACAGTACTTC. It codes for CASSQEGAGARQYF. The rearrangement joins TRBV3-1 to TRBJ2-7; the D gene is possibly TRBD2 (7 bases). Germline V CDR1 and CDR2: LGHDT, YNNKEL (reference sequence). The CDR3 covers 14 residues. Trimming cost V 0 bases and J 10 bases, with 16 bases left between them.